The sample holds a few counts of the clone carrying this T cell receptor (beta chain). The antigen remains undetermined. This sample stems from a study of regulatory T cells in long-lasting Graves disease. Findings and caveats of the study: TRBV28, TRBJ1-2 and TRBJ2-5 emerged as the favored segments in persistent disease. Newly diagnosed Graves' patients had higher TCR diversity than persistent ones. Sharing of public clonotypes was greater in persistent patients (about 2,700) than in new patients (about 970).

Documented time point: persistent/refractory GD, antithyroid drugs over 5 years with positive TRAb. From RNA extracted from PBMCs, the TCR library was made. The CDR3 consists of 15 residues. Deletions cut 6 bases from V and 4 bases from J, with 17 bases between. Libraries of TCR beta came from iRepertoire HTBI primers plus Arm-PCR of CDR3 regions. Methods used by the authors: Detected in the samples were over 55 TRBV and 15 or so TRBJ segments. TCRdb recomputed calls from the multiplex PCR reads with MiXCR, one row per CDR3 protein. The V and J calls and clone size are TCRdb's, not the authors'. Of over 250,000 distinct CDR3 sequences listed, around 21% are singletons.

The sequencing used peripheral blood mononuclear cells (PBMCs), collected when the disease was refractory, from a patient treated with antithyroid drugs. This TCR was recovered from a female donor with Graves disease. V gene TRBV12-3 or TRBV12-4 combines with J gene TRBJ2-3; D uncertain. The DNA for the CDR3 is TGTGCCAGCAGCCGGAACCTACTCCGGCCAGATACGCAGTATTTT. Protein: CASSRNLLRPDTQYF.